This T cell receptor (beta chain) was retrieved from a study of blood T cell repertoires in COVID-19. As for the study in general: From the United States, Italy and Spain came samples of acute and convalescent COVID-19.

V lost 0 bases to trimming and J lost 6 bases, with 4 bases between them. The CDR3 extends over 12 amino acids. Germline V CDR1 and CDR2: SEHNR, FQNEAQ (reference sequence). Original methodology: Researchers report that nucleated cell counts were estimated from reference gene primer amplification. Using immunoSEQ multiplex PCR, the repertoire was profiled, and TCRdb retains in-frame clones only, with some absent. V, J and clone size reflect that table, while D and trimming were determined from the DNA. The data contain fewer than 250,000 clones, 80% of them singletons. Self-reported history from a screening survey and questionnaire set each donor's cohort.

The V call is TRBV7-9, the J call TRBJ2-3; D unresolved. Sequences were obtained from PBMCs or T cells enriched from blood (not recorded which). The source of this sequence is a woman in her thirties or forties with acute COVID-19. The CDR3 sequence: CASSLASDTQYF. CDR3 nucleotides: TGTGCCAGCAGCTTAGCGTCGGATACGCAGTATTTT.